This entry lists 16 T cell receptor beta chains sequenced from one sample in a study of T cell repertoires in cytomegalovirus infection. The antigens for these receptors are not known. TCRdb reprocessed the reads with MiXCR, giving one entry per CDR3 protein. The data hold fewer than 900,000 distinct CDR3 sequences, with roughly 29% observed a single time. Sequences were derived from cultured CD8+ T cells from PBMCs, sampled from culture after CMV antigen stimulation. The receptors derive from a human donor in good health (CMV status not recorded). Some clones in this sample may be carry-over from other donors' samples.

The chain couples TRBV12-3 or TRBV12-4 to TRBJ1-2; the D gene is possibly TRBD1 (5 bases). CDR3 size: 13 residues. V was trimmed by 3 bases and J by 14 bases, leaving 19 bases between them. The CDR3 DNA sequence: TGTGCCAGCAGTTTGGGGGGGACGATTTTCGGGACCTTC. Its translation is CASSLGGTIFGTF.

The V gene is TRBV6-6, the J gene TRBJ1-2; possible D gene TRBD1, 5 bases. V gave up 0 bases and J gave up 3 bases, with 17 bases separating them. Germline values: CDR1 MNHNY, CDR2 SVGAGI (reference sequence). This CDR3 spans 17 amino acids. The CDR3 is CASSYSKAGPRHYGYTF. In DNA, the CDR3 is TGTGCCAGCAGTTACTCGAAGGCGGGACCGCGACACTATGGCTACACCTTC.

This clonotype was counted many times. The chain uses TRBV7-6 and TRBJ2-1, with unresolved D. Germline CDR1 reads SGHVS; CDR2 reads FNYEAQ. Trimming removed 5 bases from V and 8 bases from J, with 13 bases in between. The CDR3 sequence is 13 residues long. In nucleotides, the CDR3 is TGTGCCAGCAGCCCCGAGAACCTCGATGAGCAGTTCTTC. Translating it yields CASSPENLDEQFF.

The table lists this clonotype with many counts. This chain links TRBV7-2 with TRBJ1-6; D is uncertain. The ends were cut back, 5 bases at V and 15 bases at J, with 17 bases in the middle. CDR1 is SGHTA and CDR2 is FQGNSA in the germline V gene. The CDR3 is 13 amino acids. The CDR3 is CASSPSWNPHLHF. CDR3 in DNA: TGTGCCAGCAGCCCCTCGTGGAACCCTCACCTCCACTTT.

The CDR3 nucleotides read TGTGCCAGCAGCTCACCGTCCGGGCCTCATCAAGCCAAAAACATTCAGTACTTC. Translated, it gives CASSSPSGPHQAKNIQYF. The rearrangement uses TRBV7-9 and TRBJ2-4, with D unresolved. Trimming removed 4 bases from V and 0 bases from J, with 19 bases in between. Germline values: CDR1 SEHNR, CDR2 FQNEAQ (reference sequence). The CDR3 is 18 residues long.

DNA of the CDR3: TGTGCCATCAGTCAGGGAAACTACGAGCAGTACTTC. Its translation: CAISQGNYEQYF. The chain employs TRBV10-3 and TRBJ2-7, with D maybe TRBD1 (5 bases). CDR1 ENHRY and CDR2 SYGVKD come from the germline V gene. Trimming left V 5 bases short and J 3 bases short, with 8 bases between. This CDR3 spans 12 amino acids.

This clonotype was seen more than once but under ten times. This chain links TRBV4-3 with TRBJ1-4; no reliable D call. The CDR3 totals 14 residues. The germline V gene encodes CDR1 LGHNA and CDR2 YSLEER. Trimming took off 1 base at V and 12 bases at J, with 15 bases between the two ends. Here the CDR3 DNA reads TGCGCCAGCAGCCAAGCCCTCCTGGATATGGAACTGTTTTTT. Its protein product is CASSQALLDMELFF.

This chain connects TRBV25-1 to TRBJ1-2; weak D call: TRBD1 (5 bases). The CDR3 has 15 residues. Trimming left V 1 base short and J 5 bases short, with 14 bases between. Per germline, CDR1 MGHDK and CDR2 SYGVNS. The CDR3 protein is CASSESRGRDYGYTF. CDR3 bases: TGTGCCAGCAGTGAATCGAGGGGAAGAGATTATGGCTACACCTTC.

The chain carries TRBV29-1 and TRBJ1-2, with 9 bases aligning to TRBD1. The CDR3 length is 13 residues. Germline CDR1 is SQVTM and CDR2 is ANQGSEA. Unmatched junction bases numbered 9, after V lost 5 bases and J lost 8 bases. The CDR3 sequence is CSVHTGGVEGYTF. CDR3 nucleotide sequence: TGCAGCGTTCATACAGGGGGCGTAGAGGGCTACACCTTC.

The gene calls are TRBV7-3 and TRBJ2-1; tentatively, D is TRBD2 (5 bases). The CDR3 is made up of 13 amino acids. Germline CDR1 reads SGHTA; CDR2 reads FQGTGA. The V end lost 5 bases, the J end lost 4 bases, and 9 bases lay between the germline ends. As DNA, the CDR3 is TGTGCCAGCAGCGCCGGGGTATACAATGAGCAGTTCTTC. It is translated as CASSAGVYNEQFF.

This clonotype has only a few counts. The chain carries TRBV29-1 and TRBJ2-6; unclear D gene. V lost 4 bases and J 2 bases, leaving 15 bases between the germline ends. This CDR3 region has 16 residues. Germline V gives CDR1 SQVTM, CDR2 ANQGSEA. The CDR3 DNA reads TGCAGCGTTGTTATACGCCACACAACTGGGGCCAACGTCCTGACTTTC. Translation gives CSVVIRHTTGANVLTF.

This clonotype showed up just a few times. The CDR3 sequence: CSARNSPLHF. In DNA form, the CDR3 reads TGCAGTGCTAGAAATTCACCCCTCCACTTT. The rearrangement links TRBV20-1 to TRBJ1-6; no clear D. The CDR3 has 10 residues. Germline lookup yields CDR1 DFQATT and CDR2 SNEGSKA (reference sequence). Trimming took off 2 bases at V and 7 bases at J, with 0 bases between the two ends.

The chain uses TRBV6-5 and TRBJ2-5, with D possibly being TRBD2 (5 bases). Germline CDR1 reads MNHEY; CDR2 reads SVGAGI. V lost 0 bases and J lost 3, with 14 bases in between. This CDR3 contains 16 residues. This CDR3 is CASSYSTDSEEETQYF. CDR3 nucleotide sequence: TGTGCCAGCAGTTACTCGACGGACTCCGAAGAAGAGACCCAGTACTTC.

The genes are TRBV19 and TRBJ1-1; 7 bases map to TRBD1. The CDR3 contains 15 residues. Germline lookup yields CDR1 LNHDA and CDR2 SQIVND (reference sequence). V trimming: 5 bases; J trimming: 1 base; junction bases outside the gene matches: 7. This CDR3 is CASSLRQGRNTEAFF. In nucleotides, the CDR3 is TGTGCCAGTAGTCTAAGACAGGGAAGGAACACTGAAGCTTTCTTT.

This chain links TRBV5-1 with TRBJ2-2; D gene ambiguous. V lost 5 bases, J lost 0 bases, and 14 bases lay in between. CDR1 SGHRS and CDR2 YFSETQ come from the germline V gene. The CDR3 loop spans 16 amino acids. CDR3 residues: CASSYTVPANTGELFF. The CDR3 coding sequence is TGCGCCAGCAGTTATACAGTCCCCGCGAACACCGGGGAGCTGTTTTTT.

The rearrangement uses TRBV27 and TRBJ1-3; maybe TRBD1 (6 bases). Germline-derived CDR1 and CDR2 are MNHEY and SMNVEV (reference sequence). Trimming left V 7 bases short and J 4 bases short, with 20 bases between. The CDR3 has 16 amino acids. As DNA, the CDR3 is TGTGCCAGCATTGGAAGAGGCTCGGGACAAGGAAACACCATATATTTT. Protein product: CASIGRGSGQGNTIYF.